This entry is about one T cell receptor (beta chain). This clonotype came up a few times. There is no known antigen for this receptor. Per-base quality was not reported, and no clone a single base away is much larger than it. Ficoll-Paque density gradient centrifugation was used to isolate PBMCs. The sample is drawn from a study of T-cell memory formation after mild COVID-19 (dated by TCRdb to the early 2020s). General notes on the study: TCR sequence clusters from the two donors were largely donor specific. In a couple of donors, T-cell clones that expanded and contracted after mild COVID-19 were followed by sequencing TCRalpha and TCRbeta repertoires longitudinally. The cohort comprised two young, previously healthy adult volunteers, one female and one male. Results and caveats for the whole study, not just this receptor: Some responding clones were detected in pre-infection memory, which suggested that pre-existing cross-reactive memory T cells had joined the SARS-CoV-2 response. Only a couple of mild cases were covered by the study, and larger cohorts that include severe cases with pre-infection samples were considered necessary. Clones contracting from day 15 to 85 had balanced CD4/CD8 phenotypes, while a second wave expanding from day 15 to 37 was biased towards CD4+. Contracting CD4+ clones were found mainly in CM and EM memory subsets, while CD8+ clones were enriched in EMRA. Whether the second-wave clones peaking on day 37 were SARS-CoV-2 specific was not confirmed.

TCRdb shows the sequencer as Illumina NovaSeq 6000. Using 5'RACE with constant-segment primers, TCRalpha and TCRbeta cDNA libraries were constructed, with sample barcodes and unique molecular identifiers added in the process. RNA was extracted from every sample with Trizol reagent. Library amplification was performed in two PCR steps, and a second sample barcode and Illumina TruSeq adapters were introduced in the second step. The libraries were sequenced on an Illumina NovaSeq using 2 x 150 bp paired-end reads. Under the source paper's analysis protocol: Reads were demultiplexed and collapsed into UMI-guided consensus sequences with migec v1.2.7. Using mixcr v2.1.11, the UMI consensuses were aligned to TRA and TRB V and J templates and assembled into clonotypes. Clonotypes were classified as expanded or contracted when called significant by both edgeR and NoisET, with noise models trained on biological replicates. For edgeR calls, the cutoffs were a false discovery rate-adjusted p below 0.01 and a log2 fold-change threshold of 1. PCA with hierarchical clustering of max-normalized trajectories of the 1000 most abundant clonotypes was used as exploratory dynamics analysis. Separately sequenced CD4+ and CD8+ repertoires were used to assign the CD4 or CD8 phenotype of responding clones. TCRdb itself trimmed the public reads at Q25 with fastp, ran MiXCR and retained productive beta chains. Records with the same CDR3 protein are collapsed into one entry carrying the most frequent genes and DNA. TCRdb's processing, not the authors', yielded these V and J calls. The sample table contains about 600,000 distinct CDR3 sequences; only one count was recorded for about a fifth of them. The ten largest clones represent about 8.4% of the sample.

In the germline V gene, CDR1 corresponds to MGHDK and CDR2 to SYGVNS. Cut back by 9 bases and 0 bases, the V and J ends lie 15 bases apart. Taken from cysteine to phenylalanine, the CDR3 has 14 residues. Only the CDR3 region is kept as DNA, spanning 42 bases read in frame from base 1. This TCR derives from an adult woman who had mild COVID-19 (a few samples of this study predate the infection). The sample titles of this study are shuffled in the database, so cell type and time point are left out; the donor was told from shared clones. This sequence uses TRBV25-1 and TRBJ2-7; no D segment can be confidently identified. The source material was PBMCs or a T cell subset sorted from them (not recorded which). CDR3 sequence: CARRKGLSSYEQYF. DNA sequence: TGTGCCAGGCGTAAGGGCCTTAGCTCCTACGAGCAGTACTTC.